This TCR beta chain was documented in a study of control samples from healthy donors and cancer patients. Generated by immunoSEQ multiplex PCR, the TCRdb table keeps only in-frame clones and is missing some. The repertoire holds 65,000 to 100,000 clones, with roughly 86% as singletons. The TCR originated in a man over 45 in good health. The sample consisted of blood.

Here the CDR3 reads CASSRTSGSYEQYF. DNA of the CDR3: TGTGCCAGCTCGAGGACTAGCGGGAGTTACGAGCAGTACTTC. The V call is TRBV2, the J call TRBJ2-7; 13 bases align to TRBD2. CDR1 is SNHLY and CDR2 is FYNNEI in the germline V gene. V was pared by 8 bases and J by 4 bases, with 5 bases of the junction left unmatched. This CDR3 comprises 14 residues.